The 32 T cell receptor beta chains listed next were all sequenced from one sample in a study of T cell responses to AZD1222 COVID-19 vaccine. Some clones are missing from TCRdb's copy, which holds only in-frame ones; the method was immunoSEQ multiplex PCR. The data contain tens of thousands of clones, 85% to 90% of them singletons. The sample consisted of peripheral blood, taken on day 0 of MenACWY control vaccination. Source of these receptors: an adult in good health.

The chain is built from TRBV30 and TRBJ2-7, with D unresolved. The CDR3 has 12 amino acids. Germline CDR1 GTSNPN, CDR2 SVGIG (reference sequence). Trimming left V 5 bases short and J 3 bases short, with 11 bases between. The CDR3 loop reads CAWSFDGYEQYF. The CDR3 DNA reads TGTGCCTGGTCTTTCGACGGCTACGAGCAGTACTTC.

The chain employs TRBV6-5 and TRBJ1-2; D unresolved. The CDR3 sequence is 14 residues long. V was clipped by 5 bases and J by 8 bases, with 18 bases between them. Germline V gives CDR1 MNHEY, CDR2 SVGAGI. The CDR3 sequence is CASSPLDGTGGYTF. The CDR3 nucleotides read TGTGCCAGCAGTCCTTTAGACGGTACCGGGGGCTACACCTTC.

The genes are TRBV5-1 and TRBJ2-1; TRBD2 agrees at 8 bases. The CDR3 length is 17 residues. CDR1 and CDR2 (germline): SGHRS, YFSETQ. V lost 4 bases to trimming and J lost 4 bases; unmatched junction nucleotides: 13. The CDR3 bases are TGCGCCAGCAGCCGGTGGGGAACTAGCGGAGAATACAATGAGCAGTTCTTC. This sequence encodes CASSRWGTSGEYNEQFF. The variable domain in full, with the rest retrieved from reference TRBV5-1 and TRBJ2-1, is KAGVTQTPRYLIKTRGQQVTLSCSPISGHRSVSWYQQTPGQGLQFLFEYFSETQRNKGNFPGRFSGRQFSNSRSEMNVSTLELGDSALYLCASSRWGTSGEYNEQFFGPGTRLTVL.

The chain couples TRBV12-3 or TRBV12-4 to TRBJ1-5, with D possibly TRBD1 on 5 matching bases. The length of the CDR3 is 13 residues. Trimming removed 4 bases from V and 8 bases from J, with 12 bases in between. The chain's CDR3 is CASSWDPQEPQHF. CDR3 DNA: TGTGCCAGCAGTTGGGACCCCCAGGAGCCCCAGCATTTT.

In nucleotides, the CDR3 is TGTGCCAGCAGCTCCGAGCGGACCCAGTACTTC. It codes for CASSSERTQYF. The chain employs TRBV12-3 or TRBV12-4 and TRBJ2-5, with D hard to call. Trimming stripped 6 bases from V and 7 bases from J, with 9 bases between. The CDR3 has 11 amino acids.

The rearrangement joins TRBV6-4 to TRBJ2-5; D is unclear. The CDR3 is 15 residues long. Germline V CDR1 and CDR2: MRHNA, SNTAGT. V gave up 5 bases and J gave up 5 bases, with 18 bases separating them. The CDR3: CASSPVFGMAETQYF. CDR3 coding DNA: TGTGCCAGCAGTCCAGTTTTTGGTATGGCGGAGACCCAGTACTTC.

The chain combines TRBV27 with TRBJ2-3; possible D gene TRBD2, 5 bases. The CDR3 runs to 15 residues. Germline V CDR1 and CDR2: MNHEY, SMNVEV (reference sequence). Between the trimmed V and J ends, which lost 1 base and 3 bases, there was a span of 11 bases. DNA of the CDR3: TGTGCCAGCAGTTTATTGGGAGAAGGGACAGATACGCAGTATTTT. This sequence encodes CASSLLGEGTDTQYF.

The chain employs TRBV7-3 and TRBJ1-1; D is ambiguous. This CDR3 comprises 15 residues. Trimming left V 5 bases short and J 0 bases short, with 13 bases between. The germline gives CDR1 SGHTA, CDR2 FQGTGA. The CDR3 nucleotides are TGTGCCAGCAGCCCAAGGACCTCCATGAACACTGAAGCTTTCTTT. Its protein is CASSPRTSMNTEAFF.

V usage is TRBV18 and J usage is TRBJ2-7, with unresolved D. Trimming stripped 0 bases from V and 1 base from J, with 13 bases between. The CDR3 loop spans 16 amino acids. Germline V lookup: CDR1 KGHSH, CDR2 LQKENI. The CDR3 DNA is TGTGCCAGCTCACCACCGAGCAGACCAGATTCCTACGAGCAGTACTTC. It yields the protein CASSPPSRPDSYEQYF.

The gene calls are TRBV24-1 and TRBJ2-2; 7 nucleotides line up with TRBD2. Germline lookup yields CDR1 KGHDR and CDR2 SFDVKD. V lost 7 bases to trimming and J lost 2 bases; unmatched junction nucleotides: 3. This CDR3 comprises 14 residues. The CDR3 bases are TGTGCCACCAGGGCTAGCGGAAACACCGGGGAGCTGTTTTTT. Amino acid sequence: CATRASGNTGELFF.

The gene calls are TRBV10-3 and TRBJ1-2, with 7 bases fitting TRBD1. Germline V gives CDR1 ENHRY, CDR2 SYGVKD. This CDR3 contains 13 residues. V was clipped by 6 bases and J by 6 bases; unmatched bases: 7. The CDR3: CAISEQGWNGYTF. In DNA form, the CDR3 reads TGTGCCATCAGCGAACAGGGGTGGAATGGCTACACCTTC.

The chain recombines TRBV25-1 with TRBJ1-1; D gene ambiguous. The CDR3 contains 11 residues. The germline V gene has CDR1 MGHDK and CDR2 SYGVNS. V was shortened by 10 bases and J by 1 base, with 7 bases between the two germline ends. The CDR3 here is CATLRNTEAFF. CDR3 sequence (DNA): TGTGCCACCTTGAGGAACACTGAAGCTTTCTTT.

The chain couples TRBV6-1 to TRBJ2-2; D not resolved. V lost 2 bases and J 6 bases, leaving 10 bases between the germline ends. Germline assignment: CDR1 MNHNS and CDR2 SASEGT. The length of the CDR3 is 14 residues. The CDR3 bases are TGTGCCAGCAGTGAATCGTTCAGGTCCGGGGAGCTGTTTTTT. It is translated as CASSESFRSGELFF.

The CDR3 protein is CASSDSGAVVRQYF. CDR3 in DNA: TGTGCCAGCAGCGATTCTGGGGCAGTCGTACGGCAGTACTTC. J is TRBJ2-7 and V is TRBV5-6; a possible D gene is TRBD1 (5 bases). V was cut by 4 bases and J by 9 bases, with 20 bases left in between. Germline V CDR1 and CDR2: SGHDT, YYEEEE. The CDR3 has 14 residues. The full variable domain, in which reference TRBV5-6 and TRBJ2-7 provide the parts outside the CDR3, is DAGVTQSPTHLIKTRGQQVTLRCSPKSGHDTVSWYQQALGQGPQFIFQYYEEEERQRGNFPDRFSGHQFPNYSSELNVNALLLGDSALYLCASSDSGAVVRQYFGPGTRLTVT.

This sequence joins TRBV3-1 (or the pseudogene TRBV3-2) and TRBJ1-2, with a tentative D call TRBD1 (5 bases). Trimming took off 1 base at V and 3 bases at J, with 12 bases between the two ends. Germline assignment: CDR1 LGHDT and CDR2 YNNKEL (reference sequence). CDR3 length: 15 residues. CDR3 sequence reads: CASSQVRTNDYGYTF. CDR3 in DNA: TGTGCCAGCAGCCAAGTAAGGACAAACGACTATGGCTACACCTTC.

This chain uses TRBV11-2 with TRBJ1-4; no clear D. CDR3 length: 15 amino acids. From germline, CDR1 is SGHAT and CDR2 FQNNGV. V was cut by 1 base and J by 4 bases, with 10 bases left in between. The CDR3 sequence is CASSLVGQVNEKLFF. CDR3 DNA: TGTGCCAGCAGCTTAGTAGGGCAGGTTAATGAAAAACTGTTTTTT.

This chain links TRBV24-1 with TRBJ2-7; D uncertain. The CDR3 loop spans 13 amino acids. The germline gives CDR1 KGHDR, CDR2 SFDVKD. V lost 4 bases and J 4 bases, leaving 10 bases between the germline ends. Here the CDR3 DNA reads TGTGCCACCAGTGACCCACTTGGATACGAGCAGTACTTC. Its translation is CATSDPLGYEQYF.

The rearrangement uses TRBV28 and TRBJ1-4; D is ambiguous. Germline assignment: CDR1 MDHEN and CDR2 SYDVKM. This CDR3 is 12 amino acids long. V gave up 5 bases and J gave up 7 bases, with 8 bases separating them. CDR3 coding DNA: TGTGCCAGCAGTGAGGGAAGTGAAAAACTGTTTTTT. Its translation is CASSEGSEKLFF.

This clone showed up just once. The V call is TRBV7-9, the J call TRBJ2-5; 8 bases map to TRBD2. The CDR3 totals 15 residues. Trimming took 3 bases from V and 5 from J; bases not matched to a gene: 8. Germline CDR1 reads SEHNR; CDR2 reads FQNEAQ (reference sequence). CDR3 sequence reads: CASSFQAGVVETQYF. CDR3 nucleotide sequence: TGTGCCAGCAGCTTCCAAGCGGGAGTGGTTGAGACCCAGTACTTC.

The rearrangement links TRBV7-2 to TRBJ2-7, with TRBD1 matching 7 bases. The CDR3 totals 14 residues. The ends lost 5 bases at V and 5 bases at J; junction bases unmatched: 9. Germline CDR1 reads SGHTA; CDR2 reads FQGNSA. DNA for the CDR3: TGTGCCAGCAGCATAAACAGGGGAGAAAACGAGCAGTACTTC. Translated: CASSINRGENEQYF.

The chain recombines TRBV4-3 with TRBJ2-1; TRBD1 aligns across 10 bases. The V gene end was trimmed by 4 bases and the J gene end by 4 bases; junction bases not matched to a gene: 4. The germline V gene encodes CDR1 LGHNA and CDR2 YSLEER. CDR3 length: 15 residues. For the CDR3, the DNA is TGCGCCAGCAGCCCCAGGGGACAGGGGTACAATGAGCAGTTCTTC. Amino acids: CASSPRGQGYNEQFF.

This chain connects TRBV28 to TRBJ1-4; D remains unclear. Looked up from germline, CDR1 is MDHEN and CDR2 is SYDVKM. Trimming removed 3 bases from V and 3 bases from J, with 14 bases in between. This CDR3 spans 16 amino acids. The CDR3, as DNA: TGTGCCAGCAGTTTCCCATCGTCGGTACCTAATGAAAAACTGTTTTTT. As protein: CASSFPSSVPNEKLFF. Filled out from reference TRBV28 and TRBJ1-4, the complete variable domain reads DVKVTQSSRYLVKRTGEKVFLECVQDMDHENMFWYRQDPGLGLRLIYFSYDVKMKEKGDIPEGYSVSREKKERFSLILESASTNQTSMYLCASSFPSSVPNEKLFFGSGTQLSVL.

This chain connects TRBV25-1 to TRBJ2-7; D perhaps matches TRBD1 (5 bases). Per germline, CDR1 MGHDK and CDR2 SYGVNS. V lost 6 bases and J lost 6, with 15 bases in between. This CDR3 comprises 13 residues. CDR3 nucleotide sequence: TGTGCCAGCAGGACTGTGGACACCTCCGAGCAGTACTTC. Its protein is CASRTVDTSEQYF.

The chain employs TRBV3-1 (or the pseudogene TRBV3-2) and TRBJ2-2; 8 nucleotides match TRBD1. This CDR3 is built from 15 residues. The V segment lost 4 bases and the J segment 1 base; nucleotides outside the gene matches: 2. CDR1 and CDR2 from the germline V gene are LGHDT and YNNKEL (reference sequence). The CDR3 nucleotides are TGTGCCAGCAGCCTGACAGGGGAGAACACCGGGGAGCTGTTTTTT. Encoded protein: CASSLTGENTGELFF.

The CDR3 sequence: CASSQEAGDIQYF. CDR3 coding DNA: TGCGCCAGCAGCCAAGAGGCGGGGGACATTCAGTACTTC. The rearrangement links TRBV4-3 to TRBJ2-4, with 7 bases matching TRBD2. Germline-derived CDR1 and CDR2 are LGHNA and YSLEER. The CDR3 is 13 residues long. J was trimmed by 8 bases and V by 0 bases; bases with no gene match: 1.

The chain combines TRBV28 with TRBJ2-3; D gene uncertain. V shed 6 bases and J shed 4 bases, with 8 bases lying between them. This CDR3 contains 12 residues. CDR1 is MDHEN and CDR2 is SYDVKM in the germline V gene. Here the CDR3 reads CASSPRADTQYF. The CDR3 coding sequence is TGTGCCAGCAGCCCTCGGGCAGATACGCAGTATTTT.

This clone was counted a single time. The rearrangement joins TRBV6-5 to TRBJ2-7, with 10 bases matching TRBD2. Germline V gene data show CDR1 as MNHEY and CDR2 as SVGAGI. This CDR3 contains 15 residues. J was trimmed by 4 bases and V by 4 bases; bases with no gene match: 7. The CDR3 nucleotides are TGTGCCAGCAGTTCCTACGGGACTAGCGTGTACGAGCAGTACTTC. Protein product: CASSSYGTSVYEQYF.

The chain combines TRBV7-2 with TRBJ2-2; D is undetermined. Per germline, CDR1 SGHTA and CDR2 FQGNSA. The V and J ends lost 1 base and 0 bases respectively, with 3 bases between them. The CDR3 consists of 14 residues. CDR3 residues: CASSLVSNTGELFF. CDR3 in DNA: TGTGCCAGCAGCTTAGTCTCGAACACCGGGGAGCTGTTTTTT.

The gene calls are TRBV19 and TRBJ1-1; TRBD1 matches 7 bases. V dropped 0 bases and J dropped 10; count of bases not matched to a gene: 5. CDR1 and CDR2 from the germline V gene are LNHDA and SQIVND (reference sequence). The CDR3 totals 13 residues. In DNA, the CDR3 is TGTGCCAGTAGTATAGATCGGGCAGGGGGAGCTTTCTTT. This translates into CASSIDRAGGAFF.

The rearrangement links TRBV2 to TRBJ1-5; no firm D call. V dropped 3 bases and J dropped 1 base, with 4 bases sitting between them. CDR3 length: 13 amino acids. Germline CDR1 is SNHLY and CDR2 is FYNNEI. DNA of the CDR3: TGTGCCAGCAGTGAGATAAGCAATCAGCCCCAGCATTTT. Residues: CASSEISNQPQHF.

The V and J genes are TRBV11-3 and TRBJ1-5, with a possible D match to TRBD1 (5 bases). This CDR3 comprises 13 residues. Germline V gene sequence: CDR1 SGHNT, CDR2 YENEEA. The V gene lost 5 bases and the J gene lost 1 base, with 6 bases spanning the gap. The CDR3 bases are TGTGCCAGCAGCGGGGGGAGCAATCAGCCCCAGCATTTT. It translates to CASSGGSNQPQHF. The full variable domain, with the rest looked up from reference TRBV11-3 and TRBJ1-5, is EAGVVQSPRYKIIEKKQPVAFWCNPISGHNTLYWYLQNLGQGPELLIRYENEEAVDDSQLPKDRFSAERLKGVDSTLKIQPAELGDSAVYLCASSGGSNQPQHFGDGTRLSIL.

This clone was seen a few times. The rearrangement uses TRBV29-1 and TRBJ1-2; 8 nucleotides agree with TRBD1. V gave up 3 bases and J gave up 4 bases; unmatched junction bases: 7. This CDR3 spans 14 amino acids. Germline CDR1 SQVTM, CDR2 ANQGSEA. The CDR3 sequence: CSVDEAGGGYGYTF. As DNA, the CDR3 is TGCAGCGTTGACGAGGCAGGGGGCGGCTATGGCTACACCTTC.